This TCR beta chain was profiled in a study of cytomegalovirus exposure and HLA in healthy donors. Primers: 60 Vbeta forward and 13 Jbeta reverse. The protocol was immunoSEQ multiplex PCR, while the TCRdb copy is restricted to in-frame clones and leaves out a portion. Of 150,000 to 200,000 clones in the sample, about 70% were seen once. Study findings and constraints: Most of the TCR beta V segments (in an earlier analysis) were productive either about 87% or about 30% of the time. Accurate prediction of HLA-A and HLA-B alleles (for most subjects) was reportedly achieved from TCR beta sequences. When analyzed later, the rates of TCR association showed variation by HLA locus, with DRB1 the most and HLA-C the fewest. Cytomegalovirus status was reportedly diagnosed by the classifier with high sensitivity and specificity.

This clone was seen a few times. As yet, its antigen is unknown. The germline V and J ends were trimmed by 5 bases and 0 bases, with 19 bases remaining between them. This CDR3 spans 17 amino acids. Per the germline V gene, CDR1 is MGHRA and CDR2 is YSYEKL. This clonotype was sampled from a woman aged 25 to 39 in good health and CMV-seronegative. Sequenced sample: PBMCs. This rearrangement joins TRBV4-1 to TRBJ1-1; possibly TRBD1 for D (5 bases). The CDR3 is CASSVRRGASMNTEAFF. CDR3 DNA sequence: TGCGCCAGCAGCGTCCGGCGCGGGGCCTCCATGAACACTGAAGCTTTCTTT.